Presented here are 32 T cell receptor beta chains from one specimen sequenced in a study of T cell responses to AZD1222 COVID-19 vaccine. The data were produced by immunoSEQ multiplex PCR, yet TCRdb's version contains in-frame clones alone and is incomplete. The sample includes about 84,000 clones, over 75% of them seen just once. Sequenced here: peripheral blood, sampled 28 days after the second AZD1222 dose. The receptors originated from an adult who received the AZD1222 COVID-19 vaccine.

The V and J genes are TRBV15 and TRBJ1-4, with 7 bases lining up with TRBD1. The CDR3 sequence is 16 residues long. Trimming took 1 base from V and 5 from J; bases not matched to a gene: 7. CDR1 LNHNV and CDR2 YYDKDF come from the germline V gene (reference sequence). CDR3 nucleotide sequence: TGTGCCACCAGCAGAGGGACAGGTGTTCTGAATGAAAAACTGTTTTTT. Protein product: CATSRGTGVLNEKLFF.

The CDR3 spells CASSDPGQIYEQYV. CDR3 DNA: TGTGCCAGCAGCGATCCGGGACAGATCTACGAGCAGTACGTC. The chain combines TRBV6-2 or TRBV6-3 with TRBJ2-7, with 7 bases identical to TRBD1. The trim removed 6 bases at V and 3 bases at J, leaving 8 bases unmatched. Germline V gene lookup returns CDR1 MNHEY and CDR2 SVGEGT. This CDR3 has 14 residues.

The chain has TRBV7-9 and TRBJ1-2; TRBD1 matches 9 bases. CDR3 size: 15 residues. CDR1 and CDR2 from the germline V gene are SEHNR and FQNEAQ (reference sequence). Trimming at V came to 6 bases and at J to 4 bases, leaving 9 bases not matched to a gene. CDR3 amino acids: CASSSGDRDSYGYTF. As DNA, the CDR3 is TGTGCCAGCAGTTCGGGGGACAGGGACAGCTATGGCTACACCTTC. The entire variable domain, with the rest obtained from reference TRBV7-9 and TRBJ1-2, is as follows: DTGVSQNPRHKITKRGQNVTFRCDPISEHNRLYWYRQTLGQGPEFLTYFQNEAQLEKSRLLSDRFSAERPKGSFSTLEIQRTEQGDSAMYLCASSSGDRDSYGYTFGSGTRLTVV.

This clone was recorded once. CDR3 in DNA: TGTGCCACCAGTGATCCCTTGTGGGACAGTGGGGATGAGCAGTTCTTC. This encodes CATSDPLWDSGDEQFF. This chain links TRBV24-1 with TRBJ2-1; 7 nucleotides align to TRBD1. Germline values: CDR1 KGHDR, CDR2 SFDVKD. This CDR3 spans 16 amino acids. The J segment lost 8 bases and the V segment lost 3 bases, leaving 12 bases of the junction unmatched.

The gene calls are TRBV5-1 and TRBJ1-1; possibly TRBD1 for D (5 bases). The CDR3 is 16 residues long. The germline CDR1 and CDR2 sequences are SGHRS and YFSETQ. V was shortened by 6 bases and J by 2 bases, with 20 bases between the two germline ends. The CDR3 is CASTNQITGLNTEAFF. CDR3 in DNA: TGCGCCAGCACCAACCAAATAACGGGGCTCAACACTGAAGCTTTCTTT.

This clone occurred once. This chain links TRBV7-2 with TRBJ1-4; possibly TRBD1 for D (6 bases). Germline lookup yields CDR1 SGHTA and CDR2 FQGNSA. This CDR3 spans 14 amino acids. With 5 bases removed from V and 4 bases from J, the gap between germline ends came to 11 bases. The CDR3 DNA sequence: TGTGCCAGCAGCGAAGGGGGAAATAATGAAAAACTGTTTTTT. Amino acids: CASSEGGNNEKLFF.

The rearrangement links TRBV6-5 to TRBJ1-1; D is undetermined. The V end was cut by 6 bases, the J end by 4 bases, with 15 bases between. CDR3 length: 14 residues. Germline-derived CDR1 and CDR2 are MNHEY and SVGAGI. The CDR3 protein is CASSPDGPSTEAFF. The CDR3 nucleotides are TGTGCCAGCAGCCCCGACGGCCCGAGCACTGAAGCTTTCTTT.

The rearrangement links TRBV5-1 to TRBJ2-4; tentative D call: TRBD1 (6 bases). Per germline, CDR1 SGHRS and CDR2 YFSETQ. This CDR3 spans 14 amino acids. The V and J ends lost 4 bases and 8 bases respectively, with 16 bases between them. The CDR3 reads CASSPLPDRHIQYF. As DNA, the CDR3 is TGCGCCAGCAGCCCCCTCCCCGACAGGCACATTCAGTACTTC. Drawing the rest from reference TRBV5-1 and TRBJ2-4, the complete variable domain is KAGVTQTPRYLIKTRGQQVTLSCSPISGHRSVSWYQQTPGQGLQFLFEYFSETQRNKGNFPGRFSGRQFSNSRSEMNVSTLELGDSALYLCASSPLPDRHIQYFGAGTRLSVL.

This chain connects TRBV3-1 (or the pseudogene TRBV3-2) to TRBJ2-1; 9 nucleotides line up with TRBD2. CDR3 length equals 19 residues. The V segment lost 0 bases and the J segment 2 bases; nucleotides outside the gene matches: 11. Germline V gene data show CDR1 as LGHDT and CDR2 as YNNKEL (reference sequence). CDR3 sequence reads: CASSQDPSGGPLTYNEQFF. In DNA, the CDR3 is TGTGCCAGCAGCCAAGATCCGAGCGGGGGGCCCCTGACCTACAATGAGCAGTTCTTC.

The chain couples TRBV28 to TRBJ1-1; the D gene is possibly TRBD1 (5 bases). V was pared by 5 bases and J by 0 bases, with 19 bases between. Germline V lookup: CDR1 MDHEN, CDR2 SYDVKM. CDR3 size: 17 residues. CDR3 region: CASSITGALLMNTEAFF. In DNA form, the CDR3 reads TGTGCCAGCAGTATTACAGGTGCGCTACTTATGAACACTGAAGCTTTCTTT.

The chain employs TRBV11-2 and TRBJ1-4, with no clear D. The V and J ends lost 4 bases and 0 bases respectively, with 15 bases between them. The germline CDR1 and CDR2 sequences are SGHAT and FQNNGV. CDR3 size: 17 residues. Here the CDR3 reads CASSSSFVLATNEKLFF. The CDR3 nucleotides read TGTGCCAGCAGCTCTAGCTTTGTTCTTGCAACTAATGAAAAACTGTTTTTT.

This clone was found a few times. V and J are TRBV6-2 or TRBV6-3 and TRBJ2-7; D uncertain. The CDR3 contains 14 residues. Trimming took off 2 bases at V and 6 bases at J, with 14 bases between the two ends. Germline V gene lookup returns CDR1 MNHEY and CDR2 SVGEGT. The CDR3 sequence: CASSYKAGVGEQYF. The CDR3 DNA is TGTGCCAGCAGTTACAAGGCTGGGGTCGGCGAGCAGTACTTC.

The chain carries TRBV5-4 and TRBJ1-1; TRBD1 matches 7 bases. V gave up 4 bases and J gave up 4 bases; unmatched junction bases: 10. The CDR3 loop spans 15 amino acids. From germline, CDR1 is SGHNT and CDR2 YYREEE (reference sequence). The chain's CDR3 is CASSIPGGQSTEAFF. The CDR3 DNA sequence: TGTGCCAGCAGCATACCAGGGGGGCAAAGCACTGAAGCTTTCTTT.

The CDR3 sequence is CASSQGTGPNTGELFF. CDR3 DNA: TGCGCCAGCAGCCAAGGGACAGGGCCGAACACCGGGGAGCTGTTTTTT. The V gene is TRBV4-3, the J gene TRBJ2-2; 8 nucleotides match TRBD1. This CDR3 has 16 amino acids. Germline assignment: CDR1 LGHNA and CDR2 YSLEER. V shed 1 base and J 0 bases; nucleotides not matched to a gene: 1.

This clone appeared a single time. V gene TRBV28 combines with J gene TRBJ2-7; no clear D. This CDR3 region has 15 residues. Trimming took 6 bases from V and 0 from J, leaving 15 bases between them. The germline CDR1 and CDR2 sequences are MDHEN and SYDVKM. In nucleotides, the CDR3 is TGTGCCAGCAGAACCGACGGGCCCCGCTCCTACGAGCAGTACTTC. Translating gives CASRTDGPRSYEQYF.

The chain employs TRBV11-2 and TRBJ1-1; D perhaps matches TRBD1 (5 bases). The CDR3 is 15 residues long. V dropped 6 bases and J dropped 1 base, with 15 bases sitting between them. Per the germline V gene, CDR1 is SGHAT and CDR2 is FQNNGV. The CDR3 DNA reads TGTGCCAGCAGAGACCAGAGGGGTAGGAACACTGAAGCTTTCTTT. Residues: CASRDQRGRNTEAFF.

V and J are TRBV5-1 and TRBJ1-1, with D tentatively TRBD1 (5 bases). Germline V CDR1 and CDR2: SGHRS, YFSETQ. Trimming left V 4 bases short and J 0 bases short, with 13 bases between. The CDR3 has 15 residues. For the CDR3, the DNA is TGCGCCAGCAGCCGAGACAGTAATTTGAACACTGAAGCTTTCTTT. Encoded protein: CASSRDSNLNTEAFF. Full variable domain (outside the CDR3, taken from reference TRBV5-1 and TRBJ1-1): KAGVTQTPRYLIKTRGQQVTLSCSPISGHRSVSWYQQTPGQGLQFLFEYFSETQRNKGNFPGRFSGRQFSNSRSEMNVSTLELGDSALYLCASSRDSNLNTEAFFGQGTRLTVV.

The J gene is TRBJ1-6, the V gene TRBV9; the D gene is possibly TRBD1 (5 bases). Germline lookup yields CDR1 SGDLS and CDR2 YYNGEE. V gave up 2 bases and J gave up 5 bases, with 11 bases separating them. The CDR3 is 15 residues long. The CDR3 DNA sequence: TGTGCCAGCAGCGTTCGGGACGTCGATAATTCACCCCTCCACTTT. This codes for CASSVRDVDNSPLHF.

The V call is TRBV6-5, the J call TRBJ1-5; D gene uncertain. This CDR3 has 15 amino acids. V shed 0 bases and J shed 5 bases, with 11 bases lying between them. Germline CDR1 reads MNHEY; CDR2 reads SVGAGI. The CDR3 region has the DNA TGTGCCAGCAGTTACTCCGGGGTAATTGATCAGCCCCAGCATTTT. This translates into CASSYSGVIDQPQHF.

CDR3 bases: TGTGCCAGCAGCCGTCCCCCGACTAGGGTCTACGAGCAGTACGTC. The encoded protein is CASSRPPTRVYEQYV. This chain links TRBV3-1 (or the pseudogene TRBV3-2) with TRBJ2-7; the D gene is possibly TRBD2 (6 bases). There are 15 residues in the CDR3. V was pared by 4 bases and J by 3 bases, with 16 bases between. Germline V gives CDR1 LGHDT, CDR2 YNNKEL (reference sequence).

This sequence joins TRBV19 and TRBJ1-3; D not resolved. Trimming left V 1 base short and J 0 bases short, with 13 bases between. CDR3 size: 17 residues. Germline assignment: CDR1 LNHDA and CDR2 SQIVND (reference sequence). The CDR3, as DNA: TGTGCCAGTAGTATAGTATATAGCGGGAGCTCTGGAAACACCATATATTTT. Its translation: CASSIVYSGSSGNTIYF.

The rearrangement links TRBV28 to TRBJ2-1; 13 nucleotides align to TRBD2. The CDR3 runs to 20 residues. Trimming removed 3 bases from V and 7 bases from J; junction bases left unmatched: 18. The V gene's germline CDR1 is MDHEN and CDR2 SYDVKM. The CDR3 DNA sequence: TGTGCCAGCAGTTTCCCTCCTGGGACTAGCGGGACTACTCTTTTAAATGAGCAGTTCTTC. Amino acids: CASSFPPGTSGTTLLNEQFF.

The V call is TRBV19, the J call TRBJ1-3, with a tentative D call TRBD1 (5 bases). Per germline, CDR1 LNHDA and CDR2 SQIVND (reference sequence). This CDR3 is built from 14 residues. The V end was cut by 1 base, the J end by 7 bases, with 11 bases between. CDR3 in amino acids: CASSIVGVHNTIYF. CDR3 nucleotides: TGTGCCAGTAGTATAGTAGGGGTCCATAACACCATATATTTT.

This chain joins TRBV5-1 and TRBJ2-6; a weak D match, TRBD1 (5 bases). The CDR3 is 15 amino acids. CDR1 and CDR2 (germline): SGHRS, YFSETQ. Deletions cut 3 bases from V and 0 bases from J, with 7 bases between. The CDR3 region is CASSSGHSGANVLTF. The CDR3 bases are TGCGCCAGCAGCTCCGGACACTCTGGGGCCAACGTCCTGACTTTC.

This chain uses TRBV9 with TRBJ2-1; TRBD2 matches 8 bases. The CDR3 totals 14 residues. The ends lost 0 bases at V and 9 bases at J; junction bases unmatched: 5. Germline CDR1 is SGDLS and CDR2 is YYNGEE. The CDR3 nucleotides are TGTGCCAGCAGCGTAGAGGTGCGGGAGGCTGAGCAGTTCTTC. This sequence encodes CASSVEVREAEQFF.

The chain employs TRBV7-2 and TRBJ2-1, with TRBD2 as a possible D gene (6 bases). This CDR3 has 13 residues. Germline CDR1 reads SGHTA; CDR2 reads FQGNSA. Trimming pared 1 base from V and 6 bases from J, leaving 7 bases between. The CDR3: CASSLVGGNEQFF. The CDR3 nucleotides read TGTGCCAGCAGCTTAGTGGGGGGCAATGAGCAGTTCTTC. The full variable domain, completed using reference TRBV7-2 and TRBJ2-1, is GAGVSQSPSNKVTEKGKDVELRCDPISGHTALYWYRQSLGQGLEFLIYFQGNSAPDKSGLPSDRFSAERTGGSVSTLTIQRTQQEDSAVYLCASSLVGGNEQFFGPGTRLTVL.

The CDR3 loop reads CASSRRDGSYEQYF. The CDR3 DNA reads TGTGCCAGCAGCCGCCGGGACGGATCCTACGAGCAGTACTTC. The chain carries TRBV3-1 (or the pseudogene TRBV3-2) and TRBJ2-7, with D possibly called TRBD1 or TRBD2 (5 bases each). V lost 4 bases and J lost 1, with 11 bases in between. CDR3 length equals 14 residues. Germline V gene sequence: CDR1 LGHDT, CDR2 YNNKEL (reference sequence).

The CDR3 coding sequence is TGCAGTGCTTTGCTGGGCACTGAAGCTTTCTTT. This encodes CSALLGTEAFF. The chain is built from TRBV20-1 and TRBJ1-1, with D unclear. There are 11 residues in the CDR3. Per germline, CDR1 DFQATT and CDR2 SNEGSKA (reference sequence). Trimming removed 5 bases from V and 4 bases from J, with 8 bases in between.

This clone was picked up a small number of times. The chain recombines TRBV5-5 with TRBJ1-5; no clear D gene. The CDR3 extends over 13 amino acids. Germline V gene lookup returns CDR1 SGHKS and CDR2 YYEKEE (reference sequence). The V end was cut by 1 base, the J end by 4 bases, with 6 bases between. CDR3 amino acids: CASSLSENQPQHF. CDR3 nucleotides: TGTGCCAGCAGCTTGAGCGAGAATCAGCCCCAGCATTTT.

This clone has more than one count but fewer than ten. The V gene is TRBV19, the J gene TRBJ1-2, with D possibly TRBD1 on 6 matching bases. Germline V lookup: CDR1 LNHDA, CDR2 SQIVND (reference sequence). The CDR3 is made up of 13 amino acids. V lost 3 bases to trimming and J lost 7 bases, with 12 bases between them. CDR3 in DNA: TGTGCCAGTAGTATCGCAGGGGCAGGTGGCTACACCTTC. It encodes CASSIAGAGGYTF.

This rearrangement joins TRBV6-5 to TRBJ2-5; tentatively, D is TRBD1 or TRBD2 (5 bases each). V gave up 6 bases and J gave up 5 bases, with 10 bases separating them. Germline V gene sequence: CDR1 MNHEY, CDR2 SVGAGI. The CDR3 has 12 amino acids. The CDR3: CASSRDRETQYF. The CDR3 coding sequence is TGTGCCAGCAGCCGGGACCGGGAGACCCAGTACTTC.

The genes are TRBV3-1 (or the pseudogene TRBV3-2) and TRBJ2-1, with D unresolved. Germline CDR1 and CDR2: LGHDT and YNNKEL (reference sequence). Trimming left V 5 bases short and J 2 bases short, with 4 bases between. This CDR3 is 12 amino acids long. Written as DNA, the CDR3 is TGTGCCAGCAGCAGAACCTACAATGAGCAGTTCTTC. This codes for CASSRTYNEQFF.